This T cell receptor beta chain originates from a study of vaccination effects on CD4 cells after COVID-19. Study-wide context: Subjects were given two BNT162b2 or mRNA-1273 vaccine doses. Overall study results and limits: From healthy vaccinees, only 1 of 255 vaccine-induced clones also reacted to common cold coronaviruses.

Clones were sequenced by immunoSEQ multiplex PCR, and TCRdb holds only the in-frame ones, with some missing. The sample comprises tens of thousands of clones, 80% of which are singletons, and more than 9% rests with the top ten. The CDR3 has 16 amino acids. The V gene end was trimmed by 0 bases and the J gene end by 7 bases; junction bases not matched to a gene: 8. CDR1 is MNHEY, CDR2 SMNVEV, per germline (reference sequence). On this clone itself: Its target is unknown.

Before sequencing, viral peptide pools were used by the ViraFEST assay to expand antigen-specific CD4+ T cells. It was after approximately 11 days of culture that CD4+ T cells were isolated. In the vaccine recipients, nucleocapsid antibodies were negative and there was no prior SARS-CoV-2 infection. The V call is TRBV27, the J call TRBJ2-1; 8 bases fit TRBD1. This clonotype was sampled from a human donor who received a COVID-19 vaccine. Sequenced material: CD4+ T cells from PBMCs cultured with SARS-CoV-2 spike peptides, taken before COVID-19 vaccination. The CDR3: CASSLSGTGHWNEQFF. The CDR3 coding sequence is TGTGCCAGCAGTTTATCCGGGACAGGCCATTGGAATGAGCAGTTCTTC.